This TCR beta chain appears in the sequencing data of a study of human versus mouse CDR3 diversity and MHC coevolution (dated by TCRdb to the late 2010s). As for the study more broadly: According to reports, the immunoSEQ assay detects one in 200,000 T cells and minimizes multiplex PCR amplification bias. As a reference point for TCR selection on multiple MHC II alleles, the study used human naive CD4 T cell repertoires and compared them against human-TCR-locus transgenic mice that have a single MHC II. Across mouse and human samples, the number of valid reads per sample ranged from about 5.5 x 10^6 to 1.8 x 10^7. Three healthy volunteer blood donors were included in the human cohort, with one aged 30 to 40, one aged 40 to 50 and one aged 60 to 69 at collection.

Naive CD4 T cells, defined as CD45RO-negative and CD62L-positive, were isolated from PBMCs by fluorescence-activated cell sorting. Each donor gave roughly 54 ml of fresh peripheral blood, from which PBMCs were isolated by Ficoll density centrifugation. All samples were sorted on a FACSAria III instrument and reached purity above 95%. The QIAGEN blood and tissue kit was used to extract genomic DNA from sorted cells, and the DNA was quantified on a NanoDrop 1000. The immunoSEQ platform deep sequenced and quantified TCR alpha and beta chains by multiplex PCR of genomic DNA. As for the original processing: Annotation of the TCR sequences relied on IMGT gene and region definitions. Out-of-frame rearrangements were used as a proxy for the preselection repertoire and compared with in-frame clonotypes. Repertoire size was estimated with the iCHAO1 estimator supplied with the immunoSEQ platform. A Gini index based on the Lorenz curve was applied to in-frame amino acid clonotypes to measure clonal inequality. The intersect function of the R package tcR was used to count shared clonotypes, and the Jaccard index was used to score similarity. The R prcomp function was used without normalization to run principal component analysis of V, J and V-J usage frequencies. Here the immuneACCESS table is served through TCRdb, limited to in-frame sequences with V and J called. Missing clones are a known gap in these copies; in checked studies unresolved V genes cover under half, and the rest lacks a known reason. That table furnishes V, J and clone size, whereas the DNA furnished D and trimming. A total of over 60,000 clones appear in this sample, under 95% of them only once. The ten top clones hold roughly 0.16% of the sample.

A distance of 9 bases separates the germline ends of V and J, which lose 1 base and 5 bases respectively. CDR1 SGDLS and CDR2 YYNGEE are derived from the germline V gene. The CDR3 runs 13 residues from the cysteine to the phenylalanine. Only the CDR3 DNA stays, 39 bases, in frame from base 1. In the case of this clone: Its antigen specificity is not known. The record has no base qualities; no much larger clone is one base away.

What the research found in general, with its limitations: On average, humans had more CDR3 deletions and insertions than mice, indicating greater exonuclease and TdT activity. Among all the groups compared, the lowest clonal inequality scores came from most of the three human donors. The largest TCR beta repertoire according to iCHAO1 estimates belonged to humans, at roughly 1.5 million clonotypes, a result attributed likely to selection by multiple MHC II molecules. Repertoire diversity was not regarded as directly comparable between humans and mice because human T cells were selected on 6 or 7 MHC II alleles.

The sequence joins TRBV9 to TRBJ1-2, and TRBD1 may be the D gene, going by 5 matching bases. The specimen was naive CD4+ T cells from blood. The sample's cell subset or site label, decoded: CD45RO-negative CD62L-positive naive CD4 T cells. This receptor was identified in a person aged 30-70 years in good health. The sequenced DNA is TGTGCCAGCAGCGTACCAGGGCCATATGGCTACACCTTC. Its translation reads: CASSVPGPYGYTF.